This section outlines one T cell receptor beta chain sequence together with its context. The antigen is not known. Looked up from germline, CDR1 is MNHEY and CDR2 is SMNVEV (reference sequence). V was shortened by 6 bases and J by 4 bases, with 13 bases between the two germline ends. The CDR3 is made up of 14 amino acids. The data derive from a study of chemoradiotherapy in HPV16-positive cancers. Findings and limits, study-wide: Candidate HPV-specific clones and E7-related TCR motifs grew in tumor during treatment. For HPV16-positive patients, expanding HPV-responsive T cells associated with longer recurrence-free survival.

Over chemoradiotherapy, repertoires were sampled more than once. Using immunoSEQ multiplex PCR, the repertoire was profiled, and TCRdb retains in-frame clones only, with some absent. The table lists about 14,000 clones, approximately 89% of them singletons, with about 4.5% in the top ten. The sequence was obtained from a human donor with HPV-associated anogenital cancer. Sequencing was performed on tumor tissue, taken from a patient who underwent chemoradiotherapy. The gene calls are TRBV27 and TRBJ2-1, with no clear D. The CDR3 DNA follows: TGTGCCAGCAGCCAAACAATCATATACAATGAGCAGTTCTTC. It encodes CASSQTIIYNEQFF.